This TCR beta chain stems from a study of cytotoxic CD8 clonotypes in ibrutinib-treated CLL. Study-level findings and limits: Pretreatment clonality was elevated relative to age-matched healthy donors and paralleled circulating CD8+ T-cell counts.

CDR1 is MNHNS, CDR2 SASEGT, per germline. The V gene lost 3 bases and the J gene lost 12 bases, with 12 bases spanning the gap. This CDR3 spans 12 amino acids. A word on this clone: Antigen specificity is unknown.

Measured with immunoSEQ multiplex PCR; TCRdb has only the in-frame clones, and not every one. The sample includes 52,000 or so clones, over 65% of them seen just once. The receptor was derived from a human donor with chronic lymphocytic leukemia. Sequenced material: PBMCs, taken after 24 months of ibrutinib treatment. This chain uses TRBV6-1 with TRBJ2-1; TRBD2 is a possible D gene (5 bases). The CDR3 is CASSDNRDGQFF. DNA for the CDR3: TGTGCCAGCAGTGATAACCGGGATGGGCAGTTCTTC.